The 16 T cell receptor beta chains below come from one sample, sequenced in a study of shared clonotypes between healthy human individuals. Using immunoSEQ multiplex PCR, the repertoire was profiled, and TCRdb retains in-frame clones only, with some absent. The table lists about 2.1 million clones, roughly 93% of them singletons. Selected positively for CCR7 and CD45RO-negative, naive CD8 cells excluded terminally differentiated effector memory CD45RA+ cells. The sequenced sample was naive CD8+ T cells from PBMCs. These TCRs come from a young man in good health. Some clones in this sample may be carry-over from other donors' samples.

The chain combines TRBV27 with TRBJ1-1, with a possible D match to TRBD1 (5 bases). CDR1 MNHEY and CDR2 SMNVEV come from the germline V gene (reference sequence). Trimming took off 2 bases at V and 0 bases at J, with 16 bases between the two ends. This CDR3 contains 17 residues. The DNA of the CDR3 is TGTGCCAGCAGTTTACTACAGCGGGCGGGGGTGAACACTGAAGCTTTCTTT. The encoded protein is CASSLLQRAGVNTEAFF.

This clone has just one count. The V call is TRBV2, the J call TRBJ2-1, with D possibly TRBD2 on 6 matching bases. Germline loops: CDR1 SNHLY, CDR2 FYNNEI. The V end was cut by 7 bases, the J end by 5 bases, with 9 bases between. This CDR3 has 12 residues. CDR3 DNA: TGTGCCAGCACCGGGACTCACAATGAGCAGTTCTTC. Translating it yields CASTGTHNEQFF.

The chain has TRBV5-1 and TRBJ2-7, with D possibly being TRBD2 (5 bases). Germline CDR1 is SGHRS and CDR2 is YFSETQ. V was shortened by 5 bases and J by 2 bases, with 17 bases between the two germline ends. This CDR3 comprises 15 residues. The CDR3 reads CASSLPGIDTYEQYF. The CDR3 nucleotides read TGCGCCAGCAGTCTTCCGGGAATAGACACCTACGAGCAGTACTTC.

This rearrangement joins TRBV27 to TRBJ2-5, with 8 positions matching TRBD2. V lost 2 bases to trimming and J lost 4 bases; unmatched junction nucleotides: 9. Per the germline V gene, CDR1 is MNHEY and CDR2 is SMNVEV (reference sequence). This CDR3 spans 16 amino acids. The CDR3 DNA reads as TGTGCCAGCAGTTTAGGCGTAGCGGGGCGGATAGAGACCCAGTACTTC. Translated, it gives CASSLGVAGRIETQYF.

The chain's CDR3 is CASSPTRGGGTGNQPQHF. CDR3 nucleotides: TGTGCCAGCAGCCCGACACGAGGGGGTGGTACGGGCAATCAGCCCCAGCATTTT. V usage is TRBV4-2 and J usage is TRBJ1-5; tentatively, D is TRBD1 (6 bases). The CDR3 has 18 residues. Trimming stripped 4 bases from V and 2 bases from J, with 21 bases between. CDR1 and CDR2 from the germline V gene are LGHNA and YNFKEQ.

The rearrangement uses TRBV4-1 and TRBJ2-1; 10 bases align to TRBD1. V lost 4 bases and J lost 6; bases outside the gene matches: 9. The CDR3 has 16 residues. Germline CDR1 and CDR2: MGHRA and YSYEKL. CDR3 amino acids: CASSPPSGTGVNEQFF. CDR3 nucleotide sequence: TGCGCCAGCAGCCCGCCTTCGGGGACAGGGGTCAATGAGCAGTTCTTC.

The rearrangement uses TRBV28 and TRBJ2-4; the D is unclear. Germline CDR1 MDHEN, CDR2 SYDVKM. This CDR3 is 16 amino acids long. Between the trimmed V and J ends, which lost 6 bases and 0 bases, there was a span of 15 bases. The CDR3 DNA reads TGTGCCAGCAGCCCCGTACAGCTGATAGCCAAAAACATTCAGTACTTC. Translated: CASSPVQLIAKNIQYF.

This chain connects TRBV18 to TRBJ2-6; the D is unclear. Germline V gene lookup returns CDR1 KGHSH and CDR2 LQKENI. The length of the CDR3 is 15 residues. V dropped 2 bases and J dropped 5 bases, with 10 bases sitting between them. CDR3 loop: CASSPDASWANVLTF. CDR3 DNA sequence: TGTGCCAGCTCACCAGACGCGAGTTGGGCCAACGTCCTGACTTTC.

The rearrangement uses TRBV7-9 and TRBJ2-5; D is unclear. V was clipped by 2 bases and J by 0 bases, with 7 bases between them. CDR1 SEHNR and CDR2 FQNEAQ come from the germline V gene (reference sequence). The CDR3 covers 14 residues. The CDR3 bases are TGTGCCAGCAGCTTAAGCCCCCACCAAGAGACCCAGTACTTC. Translated: CASSLSPHQETQYF. Full variable domain (outside the CDR3, taken from reference TRBV7-9 and TRBJ2-5): DTGVSQNPRHKITKRGQNVTFRCDPISEHNRLYWYRQTLGQGPEFLTYFQNEAQLEKSRLLSDRFSAERPKGSFSTLEIQRTEQGDSAMYLCASSLSPHQETQYFGPGTRLLVL.

The chain joins TRBV28 to TRBJ2-7, with D perhaps TRBD1 (6 bases). The CDR3 contains 18 residues. Germline CDR1 is MDHEN and CDR2 is SYDVKM. V gave up 4 bases and J gave up 3 bases, with 25 bases separating them. The CDR3, as DNA: TGTGCCAGCAGTTCGAAACGTCCCGGACAGCTGGAACGCTACGAGCAGTACTTC. Protein: CASSSKRPGQLERYEQYF. The full variable domain, rest sourced from reference TRBV28 and TRBJ2-7, is DVKVTQSSRYLVKRTGEKVFLECVQDMDHENMFWYRQDPGLGLRLIYFSYDVKMKEKGDIPEGYSVSREKKERFSLILESASTNQTSMYLCASSSKRPGQLERYEQYFGPGTRLTVT.

The gene calls are TRBV6-1 and TRBJ2-2; 10 nucleotides agree with TRBD1. V shed 4 bases, J shed 9 bases, and the junction held 2 bases outside the gene matches. Germline V gene sequence: CDR1 MNHNS, CDR2 SASEGT. This CDR3 has 13 amino acids. The CDR3 nucleotides are TGTGCCAGCAGTGGGGACAGGGGAAGGGAGCTGTTTTTT. Amino acids: CASSGDRGRELFF.

This clone has a single count. The genes are TRBV29-1 and TRBJ2-5; a possible D gene is TRBD1 (6 bases). The J call is doubtful: the DNA matches TRBJ2-7 better. In germline, CDR1 is SQVTM, CDR2 ANQGSEA. The CDR3 is 14 residues long. This CDR3 is CSVESRDNPYEQYF. The CDR3 DNA reads TGCAGCGTAGAGAGCCGGGACAATCCCTACGAGCAGTACTTC.

V usage is TRBV7-6 and J usage is TRBJ2-7, with a possible D match to TRBD1 (5 bases). The V end was cut by 5 bases, the J end by 3 bases, with 23 bases between. The CDR3 consists of 17 residues. In germline, CDR1 is SGHVS, CDR2 FNYEAQ. The DNA of the CDR3 is TGTGCCAGCAGCCCCCGGCCCCCTGCAGGGTCTAGCTACGAGCAGTACTTC. Translated, it gives CASSPRPPAGSSYEQYF.

The rearrangement joins TRBV10-3 to TRBJ1-5; D perhaps matches TRBD1 (5 bases). This CDR3 is built from 16 residues. V lost 2 bases to trimming and J lost 0 bases, with 11 bases between them. Looked up from germline, CDR1 is ENHRY and CDR2 is SYGVKD. The CDR3 protein is CAISEAPDSSNQPQHF. Here the CDR3 DNA reads TGTGCCATCAGTGAGGCCCCCGACAGTAGCAATCAGCCCCAGCATTTT.

J is TRBJ2-4 and V is TRBV27; D unclear. The ends were cut back, 3 bases at V and 6 bases at J, with 12 bases in the middle. Germline V gives CDR1 MNHEY, CDR2 SMNVEV (reference sequence). The CDR3 length is 14 residues. The CDR3 coding sequence is TGTGCCAGCAGTTTCCGAGACGGACGAAACATTCAGTACTTC. This codes for CASSFRDGRNIQYF.

V gene TRBV14 combines with J gene TRBJ2-5; possibly TRBD1 or TRBD2 for D (6 bases each). The length of the CDR3 is 14 residues. Per the germline V gene, CDR1 is SGHDN and CDR2 is FVKESK. V was shortened by 4 bases and J by 10 bases, with 19 bases between the two germline ends. The CDR3 DNA reads TGTGCCAGCAGCCCCCGGGGGCGACCCTTAAGCCAGTACTTC. Its protein product is CASSPRGRPLSQYF. The complete variable domain, with remaining parts taken from reference TRBV14 and TRBJ2-5, reads EAGVTQFPSHSVIEKGQTVTLRCDPISGHDNLYWYRRVMGKEIKFLLHFVKESKQDESGMPNNRFLAERTGGTYSTLKVQPAELEDSGVYFCASSPRGRPLSQYFGPGTRLLVL.